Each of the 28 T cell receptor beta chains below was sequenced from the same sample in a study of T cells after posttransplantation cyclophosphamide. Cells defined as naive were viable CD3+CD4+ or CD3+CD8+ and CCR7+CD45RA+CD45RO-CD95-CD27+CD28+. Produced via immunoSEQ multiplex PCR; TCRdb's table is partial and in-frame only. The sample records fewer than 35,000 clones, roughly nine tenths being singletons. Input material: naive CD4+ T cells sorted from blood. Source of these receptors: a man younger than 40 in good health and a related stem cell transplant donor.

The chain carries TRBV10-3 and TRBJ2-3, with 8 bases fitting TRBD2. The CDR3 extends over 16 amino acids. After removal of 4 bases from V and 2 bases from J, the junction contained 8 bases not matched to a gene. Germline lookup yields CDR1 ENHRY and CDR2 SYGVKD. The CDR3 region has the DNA TGTGCCATCAGTGTCGGACTAGCCGGGAACACAGATACGCAGTATTTT. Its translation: CAISVGLAGNTDTQYF.

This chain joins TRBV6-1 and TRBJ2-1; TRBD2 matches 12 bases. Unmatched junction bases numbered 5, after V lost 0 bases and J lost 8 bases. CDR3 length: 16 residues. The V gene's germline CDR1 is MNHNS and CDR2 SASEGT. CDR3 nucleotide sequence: TGTGCCAGCAGTGAAGCCTCTAGCGGGGGGGCCCATGAGCAGTTCTTC. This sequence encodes CASSEASSGGAHEQFF.

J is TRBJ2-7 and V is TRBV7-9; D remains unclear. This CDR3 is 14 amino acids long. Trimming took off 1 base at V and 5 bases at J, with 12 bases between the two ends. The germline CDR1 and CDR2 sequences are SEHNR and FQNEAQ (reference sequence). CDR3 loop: CASSLGMRNHEQYF. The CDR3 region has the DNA TGTGCCAGCAGCTTAGGGATGAGGAACCACGAGCAGTACTTC.

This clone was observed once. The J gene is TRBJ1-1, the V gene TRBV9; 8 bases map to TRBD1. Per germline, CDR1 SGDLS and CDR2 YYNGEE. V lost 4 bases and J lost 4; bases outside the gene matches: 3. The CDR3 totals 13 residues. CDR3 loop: CASSPGQGTEAFF. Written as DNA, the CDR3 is TGTGCCAGCAGCCCCGGACAGGGCACTGAAGCTTTCTTT.

This CDR3 is CASSQDRERYYGYTF. The CDR3 DNA reads as TGTGCCAGCAGCCAAGATCGGGAACGATACTATGGCTACACCTTC. V is TRBV4-2 and J is TRBJ1-2, with D unresolved. V was cut by 0 bases and J by 3 bases, with 11 bases left in between. The CDR3 totals 15 residues. Germline V CDR1 and CDR2: LGHNA, YNFKEQ.

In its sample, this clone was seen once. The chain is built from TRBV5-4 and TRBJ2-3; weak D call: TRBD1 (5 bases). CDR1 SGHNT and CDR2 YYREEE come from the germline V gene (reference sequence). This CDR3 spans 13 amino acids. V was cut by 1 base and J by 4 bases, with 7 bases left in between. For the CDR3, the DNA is TGTGCCAGCAGCTTGTCAGGGTCAGATACGCAGTATTTT. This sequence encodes CASSLSGSDTQYF.

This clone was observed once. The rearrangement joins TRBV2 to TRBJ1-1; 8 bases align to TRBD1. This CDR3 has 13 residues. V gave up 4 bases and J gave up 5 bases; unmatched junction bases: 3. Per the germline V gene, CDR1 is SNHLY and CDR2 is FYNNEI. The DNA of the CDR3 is TGTGCCAGCAGTGGGCAGGGGGCAACTGAAGCTTTCTTT. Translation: CASSGQGATEAFF. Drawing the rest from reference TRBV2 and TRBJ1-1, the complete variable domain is EPEVTQTPSHQVTQMGQEVILRCVPISNHLYFYWYRQILGQKVEFLVSFYNNEISEKSEIFDDQFSVERPDGSNFTLKIRSTKLEDSAMYFCASSGQGATEAFFGQGTRLTVV.

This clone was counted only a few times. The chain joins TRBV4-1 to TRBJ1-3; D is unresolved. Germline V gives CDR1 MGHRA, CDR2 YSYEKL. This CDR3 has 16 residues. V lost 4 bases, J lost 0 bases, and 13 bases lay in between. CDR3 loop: CASSLPPGNSGNTIYF. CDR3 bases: TGCGCCAGCAGCCTTCCCCCGGGAAACTCTGGAAACACCATATATTTT.

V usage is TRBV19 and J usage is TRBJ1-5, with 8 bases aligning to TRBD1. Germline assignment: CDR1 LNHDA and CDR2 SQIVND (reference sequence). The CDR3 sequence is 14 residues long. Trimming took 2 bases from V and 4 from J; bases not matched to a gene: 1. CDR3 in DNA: TGTGCCAGTAGTATAACAGGGGGTAATCAGCCCCAGCATTTT. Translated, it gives CASSITGGNQPQHF.

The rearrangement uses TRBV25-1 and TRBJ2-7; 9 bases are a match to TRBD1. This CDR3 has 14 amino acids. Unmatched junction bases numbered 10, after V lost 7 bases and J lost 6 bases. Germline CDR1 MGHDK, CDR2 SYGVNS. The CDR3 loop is CASKPTGQGAEQYF. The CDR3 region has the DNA TGTGCCAGCAAACCGACGGGACAGGGCGCCGAGCAGTACTTC.

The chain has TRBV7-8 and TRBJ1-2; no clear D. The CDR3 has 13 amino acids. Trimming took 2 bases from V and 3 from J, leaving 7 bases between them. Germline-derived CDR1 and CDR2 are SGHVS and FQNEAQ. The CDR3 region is CASSLTRDYGYTF. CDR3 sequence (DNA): TGTGCCAGCAGCTTAACCCGAGACTATGGCTACACCTTC.

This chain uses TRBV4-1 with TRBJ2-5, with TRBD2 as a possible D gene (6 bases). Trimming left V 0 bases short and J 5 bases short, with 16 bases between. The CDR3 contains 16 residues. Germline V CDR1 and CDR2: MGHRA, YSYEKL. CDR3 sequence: CASSQEIADGGETQYF. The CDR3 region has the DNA TGCGCCAGCAGCCAAGAGATAGCGGATGGGGGGGAGACCCAGTACTTC.

Written as DNA, the CDR3 is TGCAGCGTTCTTGCCGGGACAGGTTCCTACGAGCAGTACTTC. This gives the protein CSVLAGTGSYEQYF. J is TRBJ2-5 and V is TRBV29-1; 8 bases are a match to TRBD1. TRBJ2-7 matches the DNA end more closely, so the J call is doubtful. Germline V gene lookup returns CDR1 SQVTM and CDR2 ANQGSEA. The CDR3 is 14 residues long.

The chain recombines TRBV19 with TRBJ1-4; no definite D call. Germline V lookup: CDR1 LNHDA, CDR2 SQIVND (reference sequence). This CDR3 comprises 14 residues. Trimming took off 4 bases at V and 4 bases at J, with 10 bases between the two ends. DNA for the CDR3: TGTGCCAGTAGTACAGACACTAGTAATGAAAAACTGTTTTTT. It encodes CASSTDTSNEKLFF.

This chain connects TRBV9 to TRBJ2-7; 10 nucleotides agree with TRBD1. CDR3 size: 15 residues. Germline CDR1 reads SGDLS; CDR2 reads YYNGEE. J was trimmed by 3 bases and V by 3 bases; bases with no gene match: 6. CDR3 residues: CASSGGQGFGYEQYF. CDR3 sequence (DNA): TGTGCCAGCAGCGGGGGACAGGGGTTCGGCTACGAGCAGTACTTC.

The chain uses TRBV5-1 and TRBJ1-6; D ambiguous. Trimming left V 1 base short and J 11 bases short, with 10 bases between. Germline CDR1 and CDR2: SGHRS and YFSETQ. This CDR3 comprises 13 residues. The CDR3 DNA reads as TGCGCCAGCAGCTTGATGGCGGAGGCACCCCTCCACTTT. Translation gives CASSLMAEAPLHF.

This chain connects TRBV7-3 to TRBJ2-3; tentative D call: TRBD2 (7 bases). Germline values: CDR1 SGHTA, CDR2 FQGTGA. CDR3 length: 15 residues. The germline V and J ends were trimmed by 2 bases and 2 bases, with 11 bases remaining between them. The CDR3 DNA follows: TGTGCCAGCAGCTTAGGGGGGGCCCCCACAGATACGCAGTATTTT. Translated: CASSLGGAPTDTQYF.

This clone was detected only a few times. The CDR3 loop is CASGSGPGELFF. The CDR3 DNA sequence: TGTGCCAGCGGGAGTGGGCCCGGGGAGCTGTTTTTT. The chain joins TRBV6-1 to TRBJ2-2; possible D gene TRBD2, 5 bases. CDR1 is MNHNS and CDR2 is SASEGT in the germline V gene. With 8 bases removed from V and 6 bases from J, the gap between germline ends came to 10 bases. This CDR3 spans 12 amino acids.

CDR3 bases: TGTGCCAGCAGTTACGCACAGGGTAACTATGGCTACACCTTC. Residues: CASSYAQGNYGYTF. The V gene is TRBV6-5, the J gene TRBJ1-2; possible D gene TRBD1, 6 bases. CDR1 and CDR2 from the germline V gene are MNHEY and SVGAGI. The CDR3 spans 14 residues. V was trimmed by 2 bases and J by 1 base, leaving 8 bases between them.

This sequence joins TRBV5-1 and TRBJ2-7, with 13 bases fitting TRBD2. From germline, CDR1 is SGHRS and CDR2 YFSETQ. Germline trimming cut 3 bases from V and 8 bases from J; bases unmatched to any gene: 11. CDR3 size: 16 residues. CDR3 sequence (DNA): TGCGCCAGCAGCTGGAGGACTAGCGGGGGCAAGTACAAGCAGTACTTC. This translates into CASSWRTSGGKYKQYF.

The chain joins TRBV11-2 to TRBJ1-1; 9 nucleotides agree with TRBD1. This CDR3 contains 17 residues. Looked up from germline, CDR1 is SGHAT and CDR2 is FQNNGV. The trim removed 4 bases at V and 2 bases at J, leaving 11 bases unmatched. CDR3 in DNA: TGTGCCAGCAGCTCTCGAAAACAGGGGGCATTTAACACTGAAGCTTTCTTT. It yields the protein CASSSRKQGAFNTEAFF.

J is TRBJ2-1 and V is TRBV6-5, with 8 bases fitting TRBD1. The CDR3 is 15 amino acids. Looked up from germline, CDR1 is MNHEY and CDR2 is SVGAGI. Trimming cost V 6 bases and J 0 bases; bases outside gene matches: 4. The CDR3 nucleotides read TGTGCCAGCAGGGTGGACAGGGCCTCCTACAATGAGCAGTTCTTC. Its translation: CASRVDRASYNEQFF.

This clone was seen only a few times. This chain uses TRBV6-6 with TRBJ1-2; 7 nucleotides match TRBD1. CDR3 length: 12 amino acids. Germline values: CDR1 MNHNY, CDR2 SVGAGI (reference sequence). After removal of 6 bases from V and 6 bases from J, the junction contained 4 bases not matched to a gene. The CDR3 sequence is CASRQDRNGYTF. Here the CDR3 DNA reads TGTGCCAGCAGACAGGACAGGAATGGCTACACCTTC.

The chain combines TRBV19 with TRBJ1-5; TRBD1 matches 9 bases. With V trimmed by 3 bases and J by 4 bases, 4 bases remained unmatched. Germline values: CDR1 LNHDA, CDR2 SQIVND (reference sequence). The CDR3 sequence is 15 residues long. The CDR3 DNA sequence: TGTGCCAGTAGTATGGGACAGGGCCGGAATCAGCCCCAGCATTTT. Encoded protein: CASSMGQGRNQPQHF.

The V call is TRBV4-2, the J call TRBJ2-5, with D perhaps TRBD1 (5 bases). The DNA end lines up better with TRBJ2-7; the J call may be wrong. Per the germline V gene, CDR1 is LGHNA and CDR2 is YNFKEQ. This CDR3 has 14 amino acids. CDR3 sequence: CASSQDRVPYEQYF. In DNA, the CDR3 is TGTGCCAGCAGCCAAGACAGGGTCCCCTACGAGCAGTACTTC.

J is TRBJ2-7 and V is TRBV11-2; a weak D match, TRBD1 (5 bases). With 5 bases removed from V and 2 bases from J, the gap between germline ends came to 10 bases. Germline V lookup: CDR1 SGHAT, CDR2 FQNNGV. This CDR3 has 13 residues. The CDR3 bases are TGTGCCAGCAGCCCAGGGTCCCCCTACGAGCAGTACTTC. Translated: CASSPGSPYEQYF.

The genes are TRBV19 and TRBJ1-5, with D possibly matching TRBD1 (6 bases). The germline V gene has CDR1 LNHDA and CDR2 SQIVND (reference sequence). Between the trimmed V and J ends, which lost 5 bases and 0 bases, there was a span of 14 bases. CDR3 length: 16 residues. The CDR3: CASSAGQRYSNQPQHF. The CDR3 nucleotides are TGTGCCAGTAGTGCCGGACAGCGATATAGCAATCAGCCCCAGCATTTT.

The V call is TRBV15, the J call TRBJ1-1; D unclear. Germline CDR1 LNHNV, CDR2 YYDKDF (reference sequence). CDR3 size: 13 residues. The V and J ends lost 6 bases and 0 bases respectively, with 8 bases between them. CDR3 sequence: CATRVGMNTEAFF. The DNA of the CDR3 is TGTGCCACCAGAGTGGGCATGAACACTGAAGCTTTCTTT. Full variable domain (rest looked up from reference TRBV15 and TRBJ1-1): DAMVIQNPRYQVTQFGKPVTLSCSQTLNHNVMYWYQQKSSQAPKLLFHYYDKDFNNEADTPDNFQSRRPNTSFCFLDIRSPGLGDTAMYLCATRVGMNTEAFFGQGTRLTVV.